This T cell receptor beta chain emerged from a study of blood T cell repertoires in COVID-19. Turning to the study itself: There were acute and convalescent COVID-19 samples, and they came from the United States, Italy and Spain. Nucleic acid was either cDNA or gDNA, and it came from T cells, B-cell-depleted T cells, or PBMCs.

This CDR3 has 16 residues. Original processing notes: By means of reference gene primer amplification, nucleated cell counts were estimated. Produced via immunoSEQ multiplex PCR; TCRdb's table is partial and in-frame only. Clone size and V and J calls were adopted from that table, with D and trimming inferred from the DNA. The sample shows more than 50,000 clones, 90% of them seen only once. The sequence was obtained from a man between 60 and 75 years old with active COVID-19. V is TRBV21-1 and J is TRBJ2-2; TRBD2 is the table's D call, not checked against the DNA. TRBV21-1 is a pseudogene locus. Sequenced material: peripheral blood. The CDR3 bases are TGTGCCAGCAGCCCCCGGACTAGCGAAAGCACCGGGGAGCTGTTTTTT. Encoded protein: CASSPRTSESTGELFF.